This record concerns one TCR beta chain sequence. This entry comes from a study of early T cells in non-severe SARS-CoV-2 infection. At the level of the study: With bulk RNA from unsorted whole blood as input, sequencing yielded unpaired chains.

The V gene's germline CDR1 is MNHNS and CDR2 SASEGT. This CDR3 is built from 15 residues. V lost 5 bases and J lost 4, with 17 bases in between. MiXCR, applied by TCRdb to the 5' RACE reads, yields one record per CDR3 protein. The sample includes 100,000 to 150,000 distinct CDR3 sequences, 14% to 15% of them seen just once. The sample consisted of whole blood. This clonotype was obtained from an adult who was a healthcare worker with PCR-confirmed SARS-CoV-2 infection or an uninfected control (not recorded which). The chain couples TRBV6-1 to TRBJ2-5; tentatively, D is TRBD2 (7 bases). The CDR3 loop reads CASSIGGGDGETQYF. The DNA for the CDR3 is TGTGCCAGCAGTATAGGGGGGGGAGACGGAGAGACCCAGTACTTC.